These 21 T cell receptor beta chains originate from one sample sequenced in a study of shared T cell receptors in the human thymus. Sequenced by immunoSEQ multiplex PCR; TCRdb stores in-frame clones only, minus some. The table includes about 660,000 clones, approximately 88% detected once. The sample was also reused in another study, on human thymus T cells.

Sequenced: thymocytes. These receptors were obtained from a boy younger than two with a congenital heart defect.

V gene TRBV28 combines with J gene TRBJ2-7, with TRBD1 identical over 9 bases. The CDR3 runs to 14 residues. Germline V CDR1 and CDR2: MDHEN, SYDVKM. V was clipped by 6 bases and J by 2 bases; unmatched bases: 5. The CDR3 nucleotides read TGTGCCAGCAGGGCCGGGACAGGGACCTACGAGCAGTACTTC. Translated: CASRAGTGTYEQYF.

The CDR3 spells CASSPSGVPYEQYF. The CDR3 DNA follows: TGTGCCAGCAGCCCCAGCGGAGTGCCCTACGAGCAGTACTTC. V and J are TRBV27 and TRBJ2-7, with a weak D call TRBD2 (5 bases). The CDR3 is 14 residues long. Germline V gives CDR1 MNHEY, CDR2 SMNVEV (reference sequence). The germline V and J ends were trimmed by 6 bases and 2 bases, with 14 bases remaining between them.

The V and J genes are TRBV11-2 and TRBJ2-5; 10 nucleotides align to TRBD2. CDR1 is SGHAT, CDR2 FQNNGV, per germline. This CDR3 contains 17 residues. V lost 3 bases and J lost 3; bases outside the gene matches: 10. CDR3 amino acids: CASSFRGSGRSKETQYF. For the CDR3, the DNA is TGTGCCAGCAGCTTCCGGGGTAGCGGGAGGTCAAAAGAGACCCAGTACTTC.

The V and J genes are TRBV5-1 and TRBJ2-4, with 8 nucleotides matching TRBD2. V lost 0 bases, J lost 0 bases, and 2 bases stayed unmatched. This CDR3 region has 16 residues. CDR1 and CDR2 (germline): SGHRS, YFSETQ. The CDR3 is CASSLELAGAKNIQYF. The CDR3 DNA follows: TGCGCCAGCAGCTTGGAGCTAGCGGGAGCCAAAAACATTCAGTACTTC.

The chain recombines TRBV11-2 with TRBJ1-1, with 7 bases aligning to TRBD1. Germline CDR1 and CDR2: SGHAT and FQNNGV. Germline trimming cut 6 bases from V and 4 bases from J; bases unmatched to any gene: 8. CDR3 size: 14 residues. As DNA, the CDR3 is TGTGCCAGCAGGCAGACAGGGCAGGGCACTGAAGCTTTCTTT. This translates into CASRQTGQGTEAFF. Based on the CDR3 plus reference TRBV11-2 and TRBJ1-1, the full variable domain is EAGVAQSPRYKIIEKRQSVAFWCNPISGHATLYWYQQILGQGPKLLIQFQNNGVVDDSQLPKDRFSAERLKGVDSTLKIQPAKLEDSAVYLCASRQTGQGTEAFFGQGTRLTVV.

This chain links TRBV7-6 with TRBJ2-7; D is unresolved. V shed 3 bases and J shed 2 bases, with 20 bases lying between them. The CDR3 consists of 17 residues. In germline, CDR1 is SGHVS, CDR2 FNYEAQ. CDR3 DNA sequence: TGTGCCAGCAGCTTCCCCCAGGTGTTTAGAAGCCCCTACGAGCAGTACTTC. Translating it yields CASSFPQVFRSPYEQYF. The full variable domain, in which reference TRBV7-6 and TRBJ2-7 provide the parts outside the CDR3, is GAGVSQSPRYKVTKRGQDVALRCDPISGHVSLYWYRQALGQGPEFLTYFNYEAQQDKSGLPNDRFSAERPEGSISTLTIQRTEQRDSAMYRCASSFPQVFRSPYEQYFGPGTRLTVT.

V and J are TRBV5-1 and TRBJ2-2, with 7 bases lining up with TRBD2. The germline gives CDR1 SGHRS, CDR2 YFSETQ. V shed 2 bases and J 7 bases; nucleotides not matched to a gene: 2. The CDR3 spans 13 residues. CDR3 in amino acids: CASSLREDGELFF. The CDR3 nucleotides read TGCGCCAGCAGCTTACGGGAGGACGGGGAGCTGTTTTTT.

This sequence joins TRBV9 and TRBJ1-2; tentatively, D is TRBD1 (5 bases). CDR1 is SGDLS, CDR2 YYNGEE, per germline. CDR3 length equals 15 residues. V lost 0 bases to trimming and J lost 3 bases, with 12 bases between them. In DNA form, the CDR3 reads TGTGCCAGCAGCGTAGGGGGAGGGGCTTACTATGGCTACACCTTC. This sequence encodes CASSVGGGAYYGYTF.

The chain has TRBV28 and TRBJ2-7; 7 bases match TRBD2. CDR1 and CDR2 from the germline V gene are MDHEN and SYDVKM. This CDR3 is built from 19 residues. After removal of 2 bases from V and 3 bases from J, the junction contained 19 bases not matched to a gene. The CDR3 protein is CASSLQRGLGQTNIYEQYF. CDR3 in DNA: TGTGCCAGCAGTTTACAGCGGGGACTCGGACAAACAAACATCTACGAGCAGTACTTC.

The CDR3 protein is CASSCSPGTHHYSNQPQHF. CDR3 nucleotides: TGTGCCAGCAGCTGTTCCCCCGGGACACACCATTATAGCAATCAGCCCCAGCATTTT. The genes are TRBV5-8 and TRBJ1-5, with a tentative D call TRBD1 (6 bases). From germline, CDR1 is SGHTS and CDR2 YDEGEE. The CDR3 runs to 19 residues. V gave up 3 bases and J gave up 0 bases, with 22 bases separating them.

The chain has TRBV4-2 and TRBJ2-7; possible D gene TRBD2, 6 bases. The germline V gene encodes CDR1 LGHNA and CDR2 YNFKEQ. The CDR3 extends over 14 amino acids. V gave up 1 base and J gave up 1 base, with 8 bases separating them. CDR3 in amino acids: CASSQVEGSYEQYF. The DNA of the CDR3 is TGTGCCAGCAGCCAAGTGGAGGGATCCTACGAGCAGTACTTC.

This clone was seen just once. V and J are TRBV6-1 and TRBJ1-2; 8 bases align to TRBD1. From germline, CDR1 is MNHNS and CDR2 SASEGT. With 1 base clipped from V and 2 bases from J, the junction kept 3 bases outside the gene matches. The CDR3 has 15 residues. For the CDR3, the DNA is TGTGCCAGCAGTGAAGACAGGGGGGGGAACTATGGCTACACCTTC. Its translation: CASSEDRGGNYGYTF.

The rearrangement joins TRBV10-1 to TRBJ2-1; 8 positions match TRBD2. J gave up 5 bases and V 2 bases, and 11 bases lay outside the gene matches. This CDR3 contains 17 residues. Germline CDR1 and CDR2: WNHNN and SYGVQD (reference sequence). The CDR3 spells CASSEAPWGGRNNEQFF. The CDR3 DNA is TGCGCCAGCAGTGAGGCCCCCTGGGGCGGGAGGAACAATGAGCAGTTCTTC.

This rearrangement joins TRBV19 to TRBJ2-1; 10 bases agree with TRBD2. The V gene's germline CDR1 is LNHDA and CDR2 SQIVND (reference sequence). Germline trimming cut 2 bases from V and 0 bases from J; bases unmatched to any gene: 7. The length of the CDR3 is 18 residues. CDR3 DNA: TGTGCCAGTAGTATATATGGACTAGCGGAGAGCTCCTACAATGAGCAGTTCTTC. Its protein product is CASSIYGLAESSYNEQFF.

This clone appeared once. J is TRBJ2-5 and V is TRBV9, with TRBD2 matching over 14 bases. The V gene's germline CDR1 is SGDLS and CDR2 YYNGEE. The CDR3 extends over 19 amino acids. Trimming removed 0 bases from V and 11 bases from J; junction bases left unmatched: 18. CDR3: CASSVEGRLAGGPVGEQYF. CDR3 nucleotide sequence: TGTGCCAGCAGCGTAGAAGGCCGACTAGCGGGAGGGCCGGTAGGGGAGCAGTACTTC.

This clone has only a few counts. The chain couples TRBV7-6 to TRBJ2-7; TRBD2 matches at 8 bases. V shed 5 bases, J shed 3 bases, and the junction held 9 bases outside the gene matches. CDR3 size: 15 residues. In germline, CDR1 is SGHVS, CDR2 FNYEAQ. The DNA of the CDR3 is TGTGCCAGCAGCCGAACTAGCGGCTCTCACTACGAGCAGTACTTC. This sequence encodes CASSRTSGSHYEQYF. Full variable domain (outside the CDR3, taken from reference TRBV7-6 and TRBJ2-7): GAGVSQSPRYKVTKRGQDVALRCDPISGHVSLYWYRQALGQGPEFLTYFNYEAQQDKSGLPNDRFSAERPEGSISTLTIQRTEQRDSAMYRCASSRTSGSHYEQYFGPGTRLTVT.

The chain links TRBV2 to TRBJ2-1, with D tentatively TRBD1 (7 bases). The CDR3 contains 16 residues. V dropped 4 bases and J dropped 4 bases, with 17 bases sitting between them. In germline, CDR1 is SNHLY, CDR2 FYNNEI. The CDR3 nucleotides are TGTGCCAGCAGTGGGGGGGAGACAGGGCAGTACAATGAGCAGTTCTTC. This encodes CASSGGETGQYNEQFF. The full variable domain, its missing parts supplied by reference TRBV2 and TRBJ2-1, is EPEVTQTPSHQVTQMGQEVILRCVPISNHLYFYWYRQILGQKVEFLVSFYNNEISEKSEIFDDQFSVERPDGSNFTLKIRSTKLEDSAMYFCASSGGETGQYNEQFFGPGTRLTVL.

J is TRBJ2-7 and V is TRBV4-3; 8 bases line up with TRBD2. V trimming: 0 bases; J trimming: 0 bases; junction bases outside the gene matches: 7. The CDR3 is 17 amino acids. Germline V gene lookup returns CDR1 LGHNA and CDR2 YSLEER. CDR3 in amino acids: CASSQDLPGTSSYEQYF. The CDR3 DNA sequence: TGCGCCAGCAGCCAAGATCTCCCCGGGACTAGCTCCTACGAGCAGTACTTC.

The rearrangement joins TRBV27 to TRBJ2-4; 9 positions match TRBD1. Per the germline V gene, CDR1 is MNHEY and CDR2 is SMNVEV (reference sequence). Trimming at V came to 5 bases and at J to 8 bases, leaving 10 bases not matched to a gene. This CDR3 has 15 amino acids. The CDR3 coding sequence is TGTGCCAGCAGTGCCCCCGGGACAGGGAGGGACATTCAGTACTTC. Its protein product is CASSAPGTGRDIQYF.

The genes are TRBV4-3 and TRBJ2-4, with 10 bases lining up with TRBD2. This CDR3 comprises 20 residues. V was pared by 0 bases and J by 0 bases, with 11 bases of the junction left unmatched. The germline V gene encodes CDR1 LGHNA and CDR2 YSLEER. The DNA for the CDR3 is TGCGCCAGCAGCCAAGACAAGCGGGAGGGGGTTGCGCTAGCCAAAAACATTCAGTACTTC. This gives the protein CASSQDKREGVALAKNIQYF.

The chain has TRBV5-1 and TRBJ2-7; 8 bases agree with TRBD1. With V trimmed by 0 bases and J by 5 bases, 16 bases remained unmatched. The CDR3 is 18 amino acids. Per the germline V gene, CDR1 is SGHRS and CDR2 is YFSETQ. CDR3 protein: CASSLAAGTGIHVDEQYF. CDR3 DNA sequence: TGCGCCAGCAGCTTGGCCGCCGGGACAGGAATCCACGTCGACGAGCAGTACTTC. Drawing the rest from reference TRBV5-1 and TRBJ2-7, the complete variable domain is KAGVTQTPRYLIKTRGQQVTLSCSPISGHRSVSWYQQTPGQGLQFLFEYFSETQRNKGNFPGRFSGRQFSNSRSEMNVSTLELGDSALYLCASSLAAGTGIHVDEQYFGPGTRLTVT.